This TCR beta chain was documented in a study of T cells in Graves' hyperthyroidism and ophthalmopathy. Stable disease denoted Graves' hyperthyroidism without ophthalmopathy progression within 18 months. Researchers took RNA transcripts and amplified the TCR beta CDR3 regions from them. When the TCR CDR3 underwent first-round RT-PCR, the HTBI primer set was used. TCRdb redid the calling of the multiplex PCR reads with MiXCR, one entry per CDR3 protein. The profile covers some 800,000 distinct CDR3 sequences, with around 38% appearing a single time and 8% to 9% taken by the ten largest. CDR3 size: 16 residues. The germline V gene has CDR1 DFQATT and CDR2 SNEGSKA (reference sequence). V lost 2 bases, J lost 3 bases, and 9 bases stayed unmatched.

The source material was blood. The chain has TRBV20-1 and TRBJ1-2; 10 bases are shared with TRBD1. This clonotype was obtained from a man aged 18-30 years with Graves' hyperthyroidism. The CDR3: CSARNPDRGRDYGYTF. CDR3 DNA sequence: TGCAGTGCTAGAAACCCTGACAGGGGGCGCGACTATGGCTACACCTTC.